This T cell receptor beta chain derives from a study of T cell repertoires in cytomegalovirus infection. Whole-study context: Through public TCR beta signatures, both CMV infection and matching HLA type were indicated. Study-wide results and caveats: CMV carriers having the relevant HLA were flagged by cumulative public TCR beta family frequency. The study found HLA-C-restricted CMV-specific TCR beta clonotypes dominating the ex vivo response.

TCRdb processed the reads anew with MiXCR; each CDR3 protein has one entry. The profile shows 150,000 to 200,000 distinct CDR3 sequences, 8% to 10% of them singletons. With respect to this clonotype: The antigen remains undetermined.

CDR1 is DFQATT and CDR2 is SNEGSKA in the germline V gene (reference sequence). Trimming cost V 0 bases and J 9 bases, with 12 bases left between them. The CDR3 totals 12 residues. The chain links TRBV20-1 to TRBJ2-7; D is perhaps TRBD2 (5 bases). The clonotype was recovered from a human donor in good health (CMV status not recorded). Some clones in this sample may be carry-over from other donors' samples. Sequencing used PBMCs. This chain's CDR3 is CSARDDRAGQYF. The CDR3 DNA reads TGCAGTGCTAGAGATGATCGGGCGGGGCAGTACTTC.